This is a list of T cell receptor beta chains from one sample in a study of T cell responses to AZD1222 COVID-19 vaccine. Measured with immunoSEQ multiplex PCR; TCRdb has only the in-frame clones, and not every one. The sample yields over 95,000 clones, 70% to 90% seen once. The sequences come from peripheral blood, collected on day 0 of AZD1222 vaccination. Every receptor here comes from an adult in good health. Each CDR3 is given with its conserved first and last residue. The order of the fields is V gene, J gene, clone size, D gene, CDR3 DNA, CDR3 protein. A D gene is named only where the DNA matches it firmly. Part of the rows lack a size; the others show once, few, many or a class for expanded clones.

v_gene: TRBV15
j_gene: TRBJ2-3
abundance: .
d_gene: TRBD1
CDR3nt: TGTGCCACCAGCAGAGAAGCCGGGACAGGGTCAGATACGCAGTATTTT
CDR3aa: CATSREAGTGSDTQYF

v_gene: TRBV6-1
j_gene: TRBJ1-4
abundance: .
d_gene: TRBD1
CDR3nt: TGTGCCAGCAGTGAAGTTGACAGGGCTGTTGAAAAACTGTTTTTT
CDR3aa: CASSEVDRAVEKLFF

v_gene: TRBV18
j_gene: TRBJ1-3
abundance: once
d_gene: TRBD1
CDR3nt: TGTGCCAGCTCTCCCGGGACAGGCGGAAACACCATATATTTT
CDR3aa: CASSPGTGGNTIYF

v_gene: TRBV7-2
j_gene: TRBJ2-3
abundance: .
d_gene: .
CDR3nt: TGTGCCAGCAGCTTAGCCCCAGCGCAGGATACGCAGTATTTT
CDR3aa: CASSLAPAQDTQYF

v_gene: TRBV5-4
j_gene: TRBJ1-3
abundance: .
d_gene: .
CDR3nt: TGTGCCAGCAGCCGGGGCCTCTCTGGAAACACCATATATTTT
CDR3aa: CASSRGLSGNTIYF

v_gene: TRBV3-1/TRBV3-2
j_gene: TRBJ1-6
abundance: once
d_gene: .
CDR3nt: TGTGCCAGCAGCCAAGGTGTGCAGTCACCCCTCCACTTT
CDR3aa: CASSQGVQSPLHF

v_gene: TRBV24-1
j_gene: TRBJ2-1
abundance: .
d_gene: .
CDR3nt: TGTGCCACCAGTGATCCAGATGACGGTTACAATGAGCAGTTCTTC
CDR3aa: CATSDPDDGYNEQFF

v_gene: TRBV5-4
j_gene: TRBJ2-1
abundance: .
d_gene: .
CDR3nt: TGTGCCAGCAGCTTGGCGGGCACTGACAATGAGCAGTTCTTC
CDR3aa: CASSLAGTDNEQFF

v_gene: TRBV24-1
j_gene: TRBJ1-3
abundance: .
d_gene: .
CDR3nt: TGTGCCACCAGTGATTTGCCCGATACCTCCCGGAGCTCTGGAAACACCATATATTTT
CDR3aa: CATSDLPDTSRSSGNTIYF

v_gene: TRBV6-2/TRBV6-3
j_gene: TRBJ2-7
abundance: once
d_gene: .
CDR3nt: TGTGCCAGCAGTTACCAGAGCTTCTCCTACGAGCAGTACTTC
CDR3aa: CASSYQSFSYEQYF

v_gene: TRBV4-2
j_gene: TRBJ1-6
abundance: .
d_gene: .
CDR3nt: TGTGCCAGCAGCCAAGATGCGGGTTCAAGCTCCTATAATTCACCCCTCCACTTT
CDR3aa: CASSQDAGSSSYNSPLHF

v_gene: TRBV12-3/TRBV12-4
j_gene: TRBJ1-1
abundance: few
d_gene: TRBD1
CDR3nt: TGTGCCAGCAGGCCACAGGGGGGGTTTGAAGCTTTCTTT
CDR3aa: CASRPQGGFEAFF

v_gene: TRBV6-5
j_gene: TRBJ2-7
abundance: .
d_gene: .
CDR3nt: TGTGCCAGCTCGAGGGAAGAATACGAGCAGTACTTC
CDR3aa: CASSREEYEQYF

v_gene: TRBV7-9
j_gene: TRBJ2-2
abundance: .
d_gene: TRBD1
CDR3nt: TGTGCCAGCAGCGAAGGGGGCCGCGGACTGTTTTTT
CDR3aa: CASSEGGRGLFF

v_gene: TRBV19
j_gene: TRBJ1-2
abundance: .
d_gene: TRBD1
CDR3nt: TGTGCCAGTGCGACAGGGGCGGGCTATGGCTACACCTTC
CDR3aa: CASATGAGYGYTF

v_gene: TRBV19
j_gene: TRBJ1-2
abundance: .
d_gene: .
CDR3nt: TGTGCCAGTAGTACGCCAACCTTACTGGGAATGGGCTATGGCTACACCTTC
CDR3aa: CASSTPTLLGMGYGYTF

v_gene: TRBV3-1/TRBV3-2
j_gene: TRBJ1-6
abundance: .
d_gene: .
CDR3nt: TGTGCCAGCAGCTCAGTAGGGGTATATAATTCACCCCTCCACTTT
CDR3aa: CASSSVGVYNSPLHF

v_gene: TRBV6-8
j_gene: TRBJ2-1
abundance: .
d_gene: TRBD2
CDR3nt: TGTGCCAGCAGCCCCCTCGCTAGCGGGAGCTCCTACAATGAGCAGTTCTTC
CDR3aa: CASSPLASGSSYNEQFF

v_gene: TRBV2
j_gene: TRBJ1-2
abundance: few
d_gene: .
CDR3nt: TGTGCCAGCAGTGAAAGCCAAGTCTATGGCTACACCTTC
CDR3aa: CASSESQVYGYTF

v_gene: TRBV3-1/TRBV3-2
j_gene: TRBJ1-2
abundance: .
d_gene: TRBD1
CDR3nt: TGTGCCAGCAGCTATCGCGACAGGGCGACGGATGGCTACACCTTC
CDR3aa: CASSYRDRATDGYTF

v_gene: TRBV9
j_gene: TRBJ1-3
abundance: once
d_gene: TRBD1
CDR3nt: TGTGCCAGCAGCGTATCAACAGACAGGGGGGGAAACACCATATATTTT
CDR3aa: CASSVSTDRGGNTIYF

v_gene: TRBV11-2
j_gene: TRBJ1-3
abundance: .
d_gene: .
CDR3nt: TGTGCCAGCAGCTTATCTGTGTCCTCTGGAAACACCATATATTTT
CDR3aa: CASSLSVSSGNTIYF

v_gene: TRBV3-1/TRBV3-2
j_gene: TRBJ2-1
abundance: .
d_gene: .
CDR3nt: TGTGCCAGCAGGGGGACGGCCCCGGGAGTGGATGAGCAGTTCTTC
CDR3aa: CASRGTAPGVDEQFF

v_gene: TRBV6-2/TRBV6-3
j_gene: TRBJ1-2
abundance: .
d_gene: .
CDR3nt: TGTGCCAGCAGTCAGAGGGCGGACGGTTATGGCTACACCTTC
CDR3aa: CASSQRADGYGYTF

v_gene: TRBV4-1
j_gene: TRBJ2-1
abundance: .
d_gene: .
CDR3nt: TGCGCCAGCAGCCAAGATCCCTCGGGGGTTAGGTACAATGAGCAGTTCTTC
CDR3aa: CASSQDPSGVRYNEQFF

v_gene: TRBV11-2
j_gene: TRBJ2-2
abundance: .
d_gene: TRBD2
CDR3nt: TGTGCCAGCAGCTTACGGGCTAGCGGGAGGAACACCGGGGAGCTGTTTTTT
CDR3aa: CASSLRASGRNTGELFF

v_gene: TRBV19
j_gene: TRBJ2-5
abundance: .
d_gene: TRBD2
CDR3nt: TGTGCCAGTAGTCAAAGACTAGCGGGAGGTCCACGACAAGAGACCCAGTACTTC
CDR3aa: CASSQRLAGGPRQETQYF

v_gene: TRBV7-3
j_gene: TRBJ1-6
abundance: once
d_gene: TRBD1
CDR3nt: TGTGCCAGCAGGATCGGACAGGGCTATGCACCCCTCCACTTT
CDR3aa: CASRIGQGYAPLHF

v_gene: TRBV12-5
j_gene: TRBJ2-1
abundance: .
d_gene: .
CDR3nt: TGTGCTAGTGGTCGCGAACAGGTTGCCTACAATGAGCAGTTCTTC
CDR3aa: CASGREQVAYNEQFF